One sample yielded the 20 T cell receptor beta chains listed below, sequenced in a study of blood T cell repertoires in COVID-19. The repertoire was sequenced with immunoSEQ multiplex PCR; TCRdb's copy has only in-frame clones and lacks some. The profile shows 250,000 to 350,000 clones, about nine tenths of them singletons. The sample comprised peripheral blood. These receptor sequences come from a woman in her thirties with COVID-19, enrolled during active disease.

The sample holds one count of this clone. The chain employs TRBV27 and TRBJ2-1; 11 bases map to TRBD2. Trimming removed 5 bases from V and 8 bases from J; junction bases left unmatched: 5. The germline CDR1 and CDR2 sequences are MNHEY and SMNVEV (reference sequence). CDR3 length equals 14 residues. The CDR3, as DNA: TGTGCCAGCAGTATAGCGGGAGGGCCCTATGAGCAGTTCTTC. Translated, it gives CASSIAGGPYEQFF.

This clone has a single count. DNA for the CDR3: TGTGCCAGCAGTTCGACAGGGGGCTTTAACACCGGGGAGCTGTTTTTT. Protein sequence: CASSSTGGFNTGELFF. The chain has TRBV6-5 and TRBJ2-2; 10 positions match TRBD1. Germline assignment: CDR1 MNHEY and CDR2 SVGAGI. V was pared by 4 bases and J by 2 bases, with 4 bases of the junction left unmatched. This CDR3 spans 16 amino acids.

V is TRBV11-3 and J is TRBJ2-1, with 11 positions matching TRBD2. J gave up 4 bases and V 1 base, and 6 bases lay outside the gene matches. Germline CDR1 and CDR2: SGHNT and YENEEA. The CDR3 has 17 residues. DNA of the CDR3: TGTGCCAGCAGCTTAGGGTTAGCGGGAGGGCCTTACAATGAGCAGTTCTTC. Translated, it gives CASSLGLAGGPYNEQFF.

The chain couples TRBV7-3 to TRBJ1-1; 9 positions match TRBD1. After removal of 5 bases from V and 7 bases from J, the junction contained 5 bases not matched to a gene. This CDR3 contains 13 residues. Germline V lookup: CDR1 SGHTA, CDR2 FQGTGA. CDR3 in amino acids: CASSADRGSEAFF. CDR3 DNA: TGTGCCAGCAGCGCAGACAGGGGGAGTGAAGCTTTCTTT.

The chain joins TRBV6-5 to TRBJ2-1, with 8 bases fitting TRBD1. The CDR3 loop spans 16 amino acids. Unmatched junction bases numbered 8, after V lost 4 bases and J lost 3 bases. The germline V gene has CDR1 MNHEY and CDR2 SVGAGI. CDR3 protein: CASSFRQGNFYNEQFF. CDR3 in DNA: TGTGCCAGCAGTTTTCGACAGGGGAATTTCTACAATGAGCAGTTCTTC.

This rearrangement joins TRBV11-1 to TRBJ1-2, with a weak D call TRBD1 (6 bases). Germline V CDR1 and CDR2: SGHAT, FQDESV (reference sequence). The V end lost 5 bases, the J end lost 4 bases, and 8 bases lay between the germline ends. The CDR3 spans 12 residues. Here the CDR3 DNA reads TGTGCCAGCAGCGCGGACAGCTATGGCTACACCTTC. Its protein product is CASSADSYGYTF. Supplemented by reference TRBV11-1 and TRBJ1-2, the full variable domain reads EAEVAQSPRYKITEKSQAVAFWCDPISGHATLYWYRQILGQGPELLVQFQDESVVDDSQLPKDRFSAERLKGVDSTLKIQPAELGDSAMYLCASSADSYGYTFGSGTRLTVV.

The chain combines TRBV7-3 with TRBJ1-2, with D possibly matching TRBD1 (6 bases). The CDR3 length is 13 residues. Germline V CDR1 and CDR2: SGHTA, FQGTGA. The V gene lost 3 bases and the J gene lost 6 bases, with 11 bases spanning the gap. CDR3 sequence reads: CASSFNRVDGYTF. In DNA form, the CDR3 reads TGTGCCAGCAGCTTTAACAGGGTCGATGGCTACACCTTC.

The V call is TRBV7-2, the J call TRBJ2-5; TRBD1 matches 8 bases. V was clipped by 8 bases and J by 5 bases; unmatched bases: 4. Germline V gene lookup returns CDR1 SGHTA and CDR2 FQGNSA. The CDR3 sequence is 12 residues long. This chain's CDR3 is CASSRGLETQYF. CDR3 DNA sequence: TGTGCCAGCTCCAGGGGGCTTGAGACCCAGTACTTC.

In its sample, this clone was seen a few times. The chain links TRBV3-1 (or the pseudogene TRBV3-2) to TRBJ2-7; D possibly corresponds to TRBD2 (6 bases). The CDR3 sequence is 13 residues long. Germline V gene data show CDR1 as LGHDT and CDR2 as YNNKEL (reference sequence). V was cut by 4 bases and J by 0 bases, with 7 bases left in between. The CDR3 is CASSLGSSYEQYF. CDR3 DNA: TGTGCCAGCAGCCTCGGGAGCTCCTACGAGCAGTACTTC.

Concerning this clone itself: The same CDR3 arises from other DNA sequences in this sample as well. This chain uses TRBV6-5 with TRBJ2-7, with a possible D match to TRBD1 (5 bases). The CDR3 runs 14 residues. Germline V gene lookup returns CDR1 MNHEY and CDR2 SVGAGI. The germline V and J ends were trimmed by 0 bases and 3 bases, with 9 bases remaining between them. The CDR3 region is CASSYSRGSYEQYF. CDR3 sequence (DNA): TGTGCCAGCAGTTACTCTAGGGGCAGCTACGAGCAGTACTTC.

The gene calls are TRBV7-8 and TRBJ2-1; 14 positions agree with TRBD2. CDR1 and CDR2 (germline): SGHVS, FQNEAQ. The CDR3 covers 17 residues. The V segment lost 5 bases and the J segment 4 bases; nucleotides outside the gene matches: 7. CDR3 loop: CASSPGLAGGIYNEQFF. The DNA for the CDR3 is TGTGCCAGCAGCCCAGGACTAGCGGGAGGAATATACAATGAGCAGTTCTTC.

This chain's CDR3 is CASGLELASDTQYF. Written as DNA, the CDR3 is TGTGCTAGTGGTTTGGAGTTAGCCTCAGATACGCAGTATTTT. The chain uses TRBV12-5 and TRBJ2-3; D is unclear. Germline loops: CDR1 LGHNT, CDR2 FRNRAP. V lost 1 base and J 4 bases, leaving 9 bases between the germline ends. This CDR3 comprises 14 residues.

This chain joins TRBV4-1 and TRBJ1-2, with D perhaps matching TRBD1 (6 bases). Germline CDR1 is MGHRA and CDR2 is YSYEKL. This CDR3 comprises 16 residues. The V end was cut by 1 base, the J end by 0 bases, with 12 bases between. The CDR3 DNA sequence: TGCGCCAGCAGCCAAGCCGACAGGACTCCTAACTATGGCTACACCTTC. Residues: CASSQADRTPNYGYTF.

A few counts support this clone. The V and J genes are TRBV7-3 and TRBJ2-2; D unclear. Germline-derived CDR1 and CDR2 are SGHTA and FQGTGA. The CDR3 is made up of 15 amino acids. The V end was cut by 5 bases, the J end by 1 base, with 11 bases between. In DNA form, the CDR3 reads TGTGCCAGCAGCCCGACCCCGGGGAACACCGGGGAGCTGTTTTTT. Translating it yields CASSPTPGNTGELFF.

The V call is TRBV6-6, the J call TRBJ1-5, with D perhaps TRBD1 (6 bases). Germline CDR1 and CDR2: MNHNY and SVGAGI (reference sequence). The CDR3 runs to 16 residues. V was cut by 2 bases and J by 2 bases, with 13 bases left in between. The CDR3 reads CASSYGAGAGNQPQHF. Here the CDR3 DNA reads TGTGCCAGCAGTTACGGGGCAGGGGCCGGCAATCAGCCCCAGCATTTT.

J is TRBJ2-7 and V is TRBV7-9, with TRBD2 as a possible D gene (7 bases). V gave up 5 bases and J gave up 9 bases, with 20 bases separating them. This CDR3 has 14 residues. The germline V gene has CDR1 SEHNR and CDR2 FQNEAQ (reference sequence). CDR3 DNA: TGTGCCAGCAGCCCATCGGGGGAGGGGGGTAGGCAGTACTTC. It translates to CASSPSGEGGRQYF.

This rearrangement joins TRBV24-1 to TRBJ2-7; a possible D gene is TRBD2 (5 bases). Germline assignment: CDR1 KGHDR and CDR2 SFDVKD. V shed 1 base and J shed 2 bases, with 11 bases lying between them. CDR3 length: 15 residues. The CDR3 loop reads CATSDFKDGTYEQYF. The DNA of the CDR3 is TGTGCCACCAGTGATTTTAAGGACGGGACCTACGAGCAGTACTTC.

The rearrangement joins TRBV7-2 to TRBJ1-5; a weak D match, TRBD1 (6 bases). Germline-derived CDR1 and CDR2 are SGHTA and FQGNSA. V was trimmed by 5 bases and J by 1 base, leaving 12 bases between them. This CDR3 contains 15 residues. The CDR3 sequence is CASSQRGLSNQPQHF. The CDR3 DNA reads TGTGCCAGCAGCCAGCGGGGGCTAAGCAATCAGCCCCAGCATTTT.

V and J are TRBV6-6 and TRBJ2-1; D not certain. V was cut by 3 bases and J by 3 bases, with 3 bases left in between. Germline CDR1 is MNHNY and CDR2 is SVGAGI (reference sequence). The CDR3 totals 12 residues. The CDR3 DNA reads as TGTGCCAGCAGTTATCGCTACAATGAGCAGTTCTTC. It is translated as CASSYRYNEQFF.

A single count supports this clone. The rearrangement links TRBV27 to TRBJ2-1, with a possible D match to TRBD2 (6 bases). V shed 5 bases and J shed 3 bases, with 20 bases lying between them. This CDR3 comprises 17 residues. Per germline, CDR1 MNHEY and CDR2 SMNVEV (reference sequence). The CDR3 loop reads CASSPPVSVADYNEQFF. The DNA of the CDR3 is TGTGCCAGCAGTCCCCCCGTATCGGTAGCGGACTACAATGAGCAGTTCTTC.